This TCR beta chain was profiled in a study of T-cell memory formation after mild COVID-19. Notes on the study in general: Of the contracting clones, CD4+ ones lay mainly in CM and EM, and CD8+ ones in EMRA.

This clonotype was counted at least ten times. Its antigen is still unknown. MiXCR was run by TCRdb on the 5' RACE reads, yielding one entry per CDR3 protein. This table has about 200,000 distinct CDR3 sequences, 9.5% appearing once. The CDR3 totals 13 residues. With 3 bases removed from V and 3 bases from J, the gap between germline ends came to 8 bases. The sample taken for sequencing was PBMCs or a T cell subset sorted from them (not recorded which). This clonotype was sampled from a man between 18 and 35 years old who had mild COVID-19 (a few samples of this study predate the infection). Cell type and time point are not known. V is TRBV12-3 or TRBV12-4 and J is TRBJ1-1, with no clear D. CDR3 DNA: TGTGCCAGCAGTTTTCGGAGAGACACTGAAGCTTTCTTT. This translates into CASSFRRDTEAFF.